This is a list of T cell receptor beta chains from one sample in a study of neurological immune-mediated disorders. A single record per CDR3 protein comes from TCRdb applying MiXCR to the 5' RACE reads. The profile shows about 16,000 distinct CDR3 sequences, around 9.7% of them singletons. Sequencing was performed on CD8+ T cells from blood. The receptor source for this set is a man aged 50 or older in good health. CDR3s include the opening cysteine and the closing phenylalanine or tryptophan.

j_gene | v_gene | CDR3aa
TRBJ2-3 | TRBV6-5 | CASSSPPLAGGTPGTDTQYF
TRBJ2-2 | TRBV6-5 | CASSYSAAGHTGELFF
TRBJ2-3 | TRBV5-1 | CASSPGTSDTDTQYF
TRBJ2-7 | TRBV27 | CASSPGLAGDGGEQYF
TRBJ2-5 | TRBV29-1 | CSVISETQYF
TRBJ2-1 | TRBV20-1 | CSAPVRGYNEQFF
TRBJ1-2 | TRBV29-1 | CSVERGGKGYTF
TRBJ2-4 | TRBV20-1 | CSARAHRTSGLAKNIQYF
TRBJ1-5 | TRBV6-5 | CASSSRRNQPQHF
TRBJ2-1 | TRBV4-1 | CASSQGRLAERDEQFF
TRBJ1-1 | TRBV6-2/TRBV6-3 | CASTSQGRGTEAFF
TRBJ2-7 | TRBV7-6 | CASSLGQFGAYEQYF
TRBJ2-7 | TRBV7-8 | CASSFPAGVTYEQYF
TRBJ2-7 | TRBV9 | CASSVGPGTGELEQYF
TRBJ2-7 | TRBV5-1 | CASSSRGSWDEQYF
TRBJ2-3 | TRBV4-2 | CASSQGLAGQDTQYF
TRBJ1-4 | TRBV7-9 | CASSSRQGRSNEKLFF
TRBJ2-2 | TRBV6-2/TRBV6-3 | CASSYSTGELFF